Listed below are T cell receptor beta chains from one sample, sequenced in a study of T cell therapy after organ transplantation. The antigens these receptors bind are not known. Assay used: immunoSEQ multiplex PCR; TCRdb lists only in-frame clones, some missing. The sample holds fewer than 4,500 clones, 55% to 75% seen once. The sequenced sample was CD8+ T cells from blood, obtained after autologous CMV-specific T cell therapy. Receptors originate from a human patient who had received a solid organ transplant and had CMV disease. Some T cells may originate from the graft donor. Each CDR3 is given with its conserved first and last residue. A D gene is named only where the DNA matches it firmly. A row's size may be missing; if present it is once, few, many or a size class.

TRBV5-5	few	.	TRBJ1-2	CASSLTIRDIFGYTF	TGTGCCAGCAGCTTGACTATCCGGGACATATTTGGCTACACCTTC
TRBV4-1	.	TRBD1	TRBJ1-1	CASSQDRGQGEAFF	TGCGCCAGCAGCCAGGACAGGGGGCAGGGTGAAGCTTTCTTT
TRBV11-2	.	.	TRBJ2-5	CASSLAAGTQYF	TGTGCCAGCAGCTTAGCGGCGGGAACCCAGTACTTC
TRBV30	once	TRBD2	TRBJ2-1	CAWTSGNSYNEQFF	TGTGCCTGGACTAGCGGGAACTCATACAATGAGCAGTTCTTC
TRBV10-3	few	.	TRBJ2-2	CAISLNTGELFF	TGTGCCATCAGCCTGAACACCGGGGAGCTGTTTTTT
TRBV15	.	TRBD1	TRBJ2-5	CATSTRTGRFGETQYF	TGTGCCACCAGCACTCGGACAGGGAGGTTCGGAGAGACCCAGTACTTC
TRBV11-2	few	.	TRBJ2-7	CASSVGGAYEQYF	TGTGCCAGCAGCGTAGGAGGTGCCTACGAGCAGTACTTC
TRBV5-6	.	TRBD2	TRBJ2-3	CASSFLAGGETDTQYF	TGTGCCAGCAGCTTTTTAGCGGGAGGGGAGACAGATACGCAGTATTTT
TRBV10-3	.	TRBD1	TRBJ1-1	CAISAGQGNTEAFF	TGTGCCATCAGCGCGGGACAGGGCAACACTGAAGCTTTCTTT
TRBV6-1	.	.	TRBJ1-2	CASSEDGLYGYTF	TGTGCCAGCAGTGAAGACGGTCTCTATGGCTACACCTTC
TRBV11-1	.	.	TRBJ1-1	CASSELWRHSVDTEAFF	TGTGCCAGCAGTGAATTGTGGAGACACTCTGTCGACACTGAAGCTTTCTTT
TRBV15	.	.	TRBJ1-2	CATSRLTYGDLNFGYTF	TGTGCCACCAGCAGACTCACCTATGGGGACCTCAACTTTGGCTACACCTTC
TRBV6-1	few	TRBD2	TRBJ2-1	CASSEYAGGPDEQFF	TGTGCCAGCAGTGAATATGCGGGAGGGCCCGATGAGCAGTTCTTC
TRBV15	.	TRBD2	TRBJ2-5	CATSRGGLAGETQYF	TGTGCCACCAGCAGAGGGGGACTAGCGGGAGAGACCCAGTACTTC
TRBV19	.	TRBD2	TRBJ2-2	CASSTPQPLAGVGELFF	TGTGCCAGTAGTACCCCCCAGCCCCTAGCGGGAGTTGGGGAGCTGTTTTTT
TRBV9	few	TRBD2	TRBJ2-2	CARRVVPAGDGGGTGELFF	TGTGCCCGCCGCGTAGTTCCAGCGGGAGATGGGGGGGGCACCGGGGAGCTGTTTTTT
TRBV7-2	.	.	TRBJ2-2	CASPGGTNTGELFF	TGTGCCAGCCCTGGAGGGACGAACACCGGGGAGCTGTTTTTT
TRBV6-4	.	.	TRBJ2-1	CASSEGAENEQFF	TGTGCCAGCAGTGAGGGGGCGGAGAATGAGCAGTTCTTC
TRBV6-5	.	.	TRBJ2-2	CASRYRDGNTGELFF	TGTGCCAGCAGGTATCGGGACGGGAACACCGGGGAGCTGTTTTTT
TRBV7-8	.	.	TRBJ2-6	CASSFHLSGANVLTF	TGTGCCAGCAGCTTCCACCTCTCTGGGGCCAACGTCCTGACTTTC
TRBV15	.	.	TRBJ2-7	CATSRGTTSYEQYF	TGTGCCACCAGCAGGGGGACAACGTCCTACGAGCAGTACTTC
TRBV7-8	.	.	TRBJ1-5	CASSFGGLQPQHF	TGTGCCAGCAGCTTCGGAGGATTACAGCCCCAGCATTTT
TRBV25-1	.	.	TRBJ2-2	CASSSWSSGMNAGELFF	TGTGCCAGCAGTTCGTGGAGTAGCGGTATGAACGCCGGGGAGCTGTTTTTT
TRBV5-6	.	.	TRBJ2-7	CASSLVVSSYEQYF	TGTGCCAGCAGCTTGGTTGTATCCTCCTACGAGCAGTACTTC
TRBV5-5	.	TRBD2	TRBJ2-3	CASSLGGERTDTQYF	TGTGCCAGCAGCCTCGGGGGGGAGCGCACAGATACGCAGTATTTT
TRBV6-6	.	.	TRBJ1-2	CASSSSQLYGYTF	TGTGCCAGCAGTTCCTCACAGCTCTATGGCTACACCTTC
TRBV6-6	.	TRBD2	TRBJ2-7	CASSYVGTSNEQYF	TGTGCCAGCAGTTACGTTGGGACTAGCAACGAGCAGTACTTC
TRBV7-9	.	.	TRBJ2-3	CASSYRLATDTQYF	TGTGCCAGCAGCTACCGCCTGGCCACAGATACGCAGTATTTT
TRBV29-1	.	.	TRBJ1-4	CSVEGGEKLFF	TGCAGCGTTGAAGGAGGGGAAAAACTGTTTTTT
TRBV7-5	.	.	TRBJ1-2	CASSLYYGYTF	TGTGCCAGCAGCTTATACTATGGCTACACCTTC
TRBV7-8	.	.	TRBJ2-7	CASSLPAPDVSYEQYF	TGTGCCAGCAGCCTGCCGGCTCCCGACGTATCCTACGAGCAGTACTTC
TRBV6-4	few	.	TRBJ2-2	CASSQKNTGELFF	TGTGCCAGCAGCCAGAAGAACACCGGGGAGCTGTTTTTT
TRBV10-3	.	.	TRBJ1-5	CAISEGGGNSNQPQHF	TGTGCCATCAGTGAGGGAGGGGGGAATAGCAATCAGCCCCAGCATTTT
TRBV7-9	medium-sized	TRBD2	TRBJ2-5	CASSPTGLAGDGETQYF	TGTGCCAGCAGCCCTACCGGACTAGCGGGAGACGGGGAGACCCAGTACTTC
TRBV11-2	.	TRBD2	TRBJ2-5	CASSLAGGAQETQYF	TGTGCCAGCAGTCTAGCGGGAGGGGCCCAAGAGACCCAGTACTTC
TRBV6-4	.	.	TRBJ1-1	CASSEIPNTEAFF	TGTGCCAGCAGTGAAATACCCAACACTGAAGCTTTCTTT
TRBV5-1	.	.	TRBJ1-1	CASSLGTMNTEAFF	TGCGCCAGCAGCTTGGGGACCATGAACACTGAAGCTTTCTTT
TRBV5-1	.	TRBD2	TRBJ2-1	CASSFAGGYNEQFF	TGCGCCAGCAGCTTCGCGGGGGGTTACAATGAGCAGTTCTTC
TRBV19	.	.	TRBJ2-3	CASSIVGDADTQYF	TGTGCCAGTAGTATCGTGGGAGACGCAGATACGCAGTATTTT
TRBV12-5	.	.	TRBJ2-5	CASGLFPGPLQETQYF	TGTGCTAGTGGTTTGTTCCCAGGCCCTCTCCAAGAGACCCAGTACTTC
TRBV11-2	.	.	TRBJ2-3	CATSLGTSTGTQYF	TGTGCCACCTCCCTGGGTACTAGCACAGGTACGCAGTATTTT
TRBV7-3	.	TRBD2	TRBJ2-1	CASSSSRGSGNYNEQFF	TGTGCCAGCAGCTCCTCCCGGGGGAGCGGGAACTACAATGAGCAGTTCTTC
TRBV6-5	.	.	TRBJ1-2	CASSIGGKDGYTF	TGTGCCAGCAGTATCGGGGGGAAGGATGGCTACACCTTC
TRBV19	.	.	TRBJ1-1	CASSLGIGREAFF	TGTGCCAGTAGTTTAGGGATTGGGCGAGAAGCTTTCTTT
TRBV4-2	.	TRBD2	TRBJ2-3	CASSQDASGGADTQYF	TGTGCCAGCAGCCAAGATGCCAGCGGGGGAGCAGATACGCAGTATTTT
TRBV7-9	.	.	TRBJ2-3	CASSSRGTDTQYF	TGTGCCAGCAGCTCAAGGGGCACAGATACGCAGTATTTT
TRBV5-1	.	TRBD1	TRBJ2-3	CASSLVPGQGTDTQYF	TGCGCCAGCAGCTTGGTACCGGGACAGGGAACAGATACGCAGTATTTT
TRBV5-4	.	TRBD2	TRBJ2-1	CASSLGRGGNEQFF	TGTGCCAGCAGCTTGGGGCGGGGGGGCAATGAGCAGTTCTTC
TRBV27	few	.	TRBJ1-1	CASSPLTGKLGTEAFF	TGTGCCAGCAGTCCCCTGACCGGGAAGTTGGGCACTGAAGCTTTCTTT
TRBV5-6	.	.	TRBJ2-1	CASSFGTGPYNEQFF	TGTGCCAGCAGCTTTGGCACAGGGCCCTACAATGAGCAGTTCTTC